The 23 T cell receptor beta chains in this list originate from one sample, sequenced in a study of PD-1 blockade in classical Hodgkin lymphoma. As for time point: newly diagnosed, previously untreated cHL patient sample. Profiling relied on immunoSEQ multiplex PCR, and the TCRdb table lists in-frame clones only, not all of them. The sample yields tens of thousands of clones, roughly 94% seen once. The sample consisted of peripheral blood mononuclear cells (PBMCs). Every receptor here comes from a human donor with classical Hodgkin lymphoma.

The CDR3 DNA follows: TGTGCCAGTGGGGGACAGGGGGTTGAAGAGACCCAGTACTTC. It is translated as CASGGQGVEETQYF. This chain connects TRBV19 to TRBJ2-5; 11 bases fit TRBD1. This CDR3 is 14 amino acids long. The V segment lost 8 bases and the J segment 3 bases; nucleotides outside the gene matches: 5. Per the germline V gene, CDR1 is LNHDA and CDR2 is SQIVND (reference sequence).

The chain has TRBV11-3 and TRBJ1-2; tentatively, D is TRBD1 (6 bases). This CDR3 is built from 13 residues. Trimming removed 3 bases from V and 3 bases from J, with 8 bases in between. CDR1 is SGHNT and CDR2 is YENEEA in the germline V gene. The CDR3 here is CASSLRGYYGYTF. The CDR3 coding sequence is TGTGCCAGCAGCTTGAGGGGGTACTATGGCTACACCTTC.

The chain uses TRBV7-8 and TRBJ2-2, with 9 bases matching TRBD1. The CDR3 spans 16 residues. Germline assignment: CDR1 SGHVS and CDR2 FQNEAQ. V lost 5 bases and J lost 3; bases outside the gene matches: 7. The CDR3 spells CASSARQGGHTGELFF. CDR3 nucleotide sequence: TGTGCCAGCAGCGCAAGACAGGGGGGACACACCGGGGAGCTGTTTTTT.

This rearrangement joins TRBV6-5 to TRBJ2-7; D is undetermined. Per germline, CDR1 MNHEY and CDR2 SVGAGI. CDR3 length: 13 amino acids. Trimming took off 5 bases at V and 3 bases at J, with 11 bases between the two ends. For the CDR3, the DNA is TGTGCCAGCAGTCACCGGACCAGCTACGAGCAGTACTTC. Protein product: CASSHRTSYEQYF.

This chain uses TRBV27 with TRBJ2-1; D call uncertain. V was clipped by 3 bases and J by 5 bases, with 14 bases between them. The length of the CDR3 is 15 residues. Germline values: CDR1 MNHEY, CDR2 SMNVEV (reference sequence). In DNA, the CDR3 is TGTGCCAGCAGTTTCCTACCCCGGAAGGACAATGAGCAGTTCTTC. Translation: CASSFLPRKDNEQFF.

This chain connects TRBV5-1 to TRBJ1-1, with 7 bases identical to TRBD1. Germline CDR1 SGHRS, CDR2 YFSETQ. This CDR3 has 19 residues. V was pared by 0 bases and J by 0 bases, with 14 bases of the junction left unmatched. CDR3 in DNA: TGCGCCAGCAGCTTGGGTGAATATGATAACAGGGGCATGAACACTGAAGCTTTCTTT. Translated, it gives CASSLGEYDNRGMNTEAFF.

Only one count was recorded for this clone. The chain has TRBV27 and TRBJ1-1; D uncertain. Germline V gene lookup returns CDR1 MNHEY and CDR2 SMNVEV (reference sequence). The CDR3 has 13 amino acids. V lost 0 bases to trimming and J lost 3 bases, with 5 bases between them. This CDR3 is CASSLSGYTEAFF. DNA for the CDR3: TGTGCCAGCAGTTTATCGGGCTACACTGAAGCTTTCTTT.

The chain carries TRBV6-5 and TRBJ1-1; D is perhaps TRBD1 (5 bases). This CDR3 is 13 amino acids long. V gave up 5 bases and J gave up 3 bases, with 10 bases separating them. Germline loops: CDR1 MNHEY, CDR2 SVGAGI. CDR3 loop: CASSRGWHTEAFF. The CDR3 DNA sequence: TGTGCCAGCAGTCGGGGGTGGCACACTGAAGCTTTCTTT.

The V and J genes are TRBV6-6 and TRBJ2-1, with 13 bases aligning to TRBD2. Germline V gene lookup returns CDR1 MNHNY and CDR2 SVGAGI (reference sequence). The CDR3 runs to 14 residues. V lost 6 bases, J lost 7 bases, and 3 bases stayed unmatched. In nucleotides, the CDR3 is TGTGCCAGCAGCACTAGCGGGGGGGCAAATGAGCAGTTCTTC. Protein product: CASSTSGGANEQFF.

This chain links TRBV5-1 with TRBJ2-5, with no clear D. The ends were cut back, 4 bases at V and 5 bases at J, with 12 bases in the middle. The CDR3 is 13 residues long. Germline loops: CDR1 SGHRS, CDR2 YFSETQ. CDR3 sequence reads: CASSRFPQETQYF. In nucleotides, the CDR3 is TGCGCCAGCAGCCGGTTTCCCCAGGAGACCCAGTACTTC.

J is TRBJ2-2 and V is TRBV4-2, with TRBD2 as a possible D gene (5 bases). Germline V gives CDR1 LGHNA, CDR2 YNFKEQ. The germline V and J ends were trimmed by 4 bases and 0 bases, with 15 bases remaining between them. There are 17 residues in the CDR3. The CDR3 nucleotides read TGTGCCAGCAGCCGGGAGCTCGGAGGAACGAACACCGGGGAGCTGTTTTTT. Its translation is CASSRELGGTNTGELFF.

V is TRBV2 and J is TRBJ1-1; TRBD1 agrees at 7 bases. Trimming removed 3 bases from V and 1 base from J; junction bases left unmatched: 5. Germline values: CDR1 SNHLY, CDR2 FYNNEI. This CDR3 is built from 15 residues. CDR3 DNA: TGTGCCAGCAGTGACCGACAGGGCCGGAACACTGAAGCTTTCTTT. It is translated as CASSDRQGRNTEAFF. Full variable domain (remainder filled in from reference TRBV2 and TRBJ1-1): EPEVTQTPSHQVTQMGQEVILRCVPISNHLYFYWYRQILGQKVEFLVSFYNNEISEKSEIFDDQFSVERPDGSNFTLKIRSTKLEDSAMYFCASSDRQGRNTEAFFGQGTRLTVV.

This chain uses TRBV6-6 with TRBJ1-5; maybe TRBD1 (6 bases). The V end was cut by 8 bases, the J end by 7 bases, with 21 bases between. From germline, CDR1 is MNHNY and CDR2 SVGAGI (reference sequence). The CDR3 is 15 residues long. The CDR3 coding sequence is TGTGCCAGCGGCTTTAAGGTGCAGGGACAACAGCCCCAGCATTTT. Amino acid sequence: CASGFKVQGQQPQHF.

The chain links TRBV6-1 to TRBJ2-2, with TRBD1 as a possible D gene (6 bases). This CDR3 has 13 amino acids. With 9 bases removed from V and 4 bases from J, the gap between germline ends came to 12 bases. In germline, CDR1 is MNHNS, CDR2 SASEGT. CDR3 amino acids: CASTTGITGELFF. DNA of the CDR3: TGTGCCAGTACGACAGGAATCACCGGGGAGCTGTTTTTT.

The chain links TRBV7-3 to TRBJ1-1; D gene unclear. The CDR3 has 13 residues. V lost 5 bases and J lost 6, with 13 bases in between. In germline, CDR1 is SGHTA, CDR2 FQGTGA. In nucleotides, the CDR3 is TGTGCCAGCAGCCCCCGTGGAGTGGCTGAAGCTTTCTTT. Translation gives CASSPRGVAEAFF.

The rearrangement joins TRBV5-5 to TRBJ1-2; TRBD1 might be the D (5 bases). The ends were cut back, 2 bases at V and 4 bases at J, with 21 bases in the middle. Germline CDR1 is SGHKS and CDR2 is YYEKEE (reference sequence). CDR3 length: 17 residues. CDR3 protein: CASSLIGTDYDRYGYTF. CDR3 sequence (DNA): TGTGCCAGCAGCTTAATTGGGACCGACTACGACCGCTATGGCTACACCTTC.

With regard to this clone: Other DNA sequences in this sample translate to the same CDR3. The J gene is TRBJ2-7, the V gene TRBV28, with 15 bases fitting TRBD2. The CDR3 totals 17 residues. Looked up from germline, CDR1 is MDHEN and CDR2 is SYDVKM. The V and J ends lost 7 bases and 0 bases, in that order; junction bases with no gene match: 7. The CDR3 DNA reads as TGTGCCAGCATCGGACTAGCGGGGGGGTCGGGCTCCTACGAGCAGTACTTC. It translates to CASIGLAGGSGSYEQYF.

The CDR3 DNA is TGTGCCAGCAGCTTCGGAGGGGGCTCTAACTATGGCTACACCTTC. It codes for CASSFGGGSNYGYTF. This chain links TRBV7-9 with TRBJ1-2; 7 bases align to TRBD1. The trim removed 3 bases at V and 0 bases at J, leaving 4 bases unmatched. CDR1 is SEHNR and CDR2 is FQNEAQ in the germline V gene (reference sequence). This CDR3 has 15 residues.

This chain links TRBV5-1 with TRBJ2-1; TRBD2 aligns across 8 bases. CDR3 length: 14 residues. V lost 0 bases, J lost 7 bases, and 3 bases stayed unmatched. Per the germline V gene, CDR1 is SGHRS and CDR2 is YFSETQ. The CDR3 is CASSLEVAGNEQFF. CDR3 nucleotide sequence: TGCGCCAGCAGCTTGGAGGTAGCGGGAAATGAGCAGTTCTTC.

This CDR3 reads CASSISSGVVYEQYF. The CDR3 DNA is TGTGCCAGTAGTATCTCGTCAGGGGTAGTCTACGAGCAGTACTTC. The chain carries TRBV19 and TRBJ2-7; tentatively, D is TRBD1 (6 bases). CDR1 and CDR2 (germline): LNHDA, SQIVND (reference sequence). The V and J ends lost 3 bases and 3 bases respectively, with 15 bases between them. This CDR3 is 15 amino acids long.

This clone came up a few times. The chain employs TRBV7-2 and TRBJ2-3; 11 nucleotides match TRBD2. The CDR3 has 15 amino acids. Germline CDR1 reads SGHTA; CDR2 reads FQGNSA. J gave up 4 bases and V 3 bases, and 3 bases lay outside the gene matches. The CDR3 sequence: CASSFSGGAPDTQYF. The CDR3 bases are TGTGCCAGCAGCTTTAGCGGGGGGGCCCCAGATACGCAGTATTTT.

The V and J genes are TRBV30 and TRBJ2-3; D ambiguous. Germline V gene lookup returns CDR1 GTSNPN and CDR2 SVGIG (reference sequence). The ends were cut back, 2 bases at V and 3 bases at J, with 3 bases in the middle. The CDR3 runs to 11 residues. The DNA of the CDR3 is TGTGCCTGGAGTCATACAGATACGCAGTATTTT. Protein product: CAWSHTDTQYF.

The chain joins TRBV2 to TRBJ1-2, with no clear D. V was trimmed by 0 bases and J by 1 base, leaving 3 bases between them. Germline CDR1 and CDR2: SNHLY and FYNNEI. The CDR3 length is 13 residues. CDR3 bases: TGTGCCAGCAGTGAAGCCCTTAACTATGGCTACACCTTC. Protein: CASSEALNYGYTF. Variable domain in full (rest from reference TRBV2 and TRBJ1-2): EPEVTQTPSHQVTQMGQEVILRCVPISNHLYFYWYRQILGQKVEFLVSFYNNEISEKSEIFDDQFSVERPDGSNFTLKIRSTKLEDSAMYFCASSEALNYGYTFGSGTRLTVV.